Following are 5 T cell receptor beta chains from one sample sequenced in a study of control samples from healthy donors and cancer patients (dated by TCRdb to 2019 to 2021). The receptor library was made with the immunoSEQ multiplex PCR assay. What TCRdb holds here is the immuneACCESS table cut down to in-frame rearrangements. Part of the clones is not present; checked against another copy, under half of the missing clones reflect an unresolved V gene, and the others are unexplained. Present in this sample are 150,000 to 160,000 clones, nearly 95% of which were seen just once. The ten largest make up approximately 2.5% of the sample. Sequencing was carried out using blood. These receptors were taken from a man aged 50-60 years in good health.

CDR3 protein: CAWAPGTGKAGANVLTF. Here the CDR3 DNA reads TGTGCCTGGGCCCCCGGGACAGGGAAAGCTGGGGCCAACGTCCTGACTTTC. The J gene is TRBJ2-6, the V gene TRBV30, with 9 bases aligning to TRBD1. This CDR3 has 17 residues. The trim removed 5 bases at V and 2 bases at J, leaving 10 bases unmatched. Germline CDR1 is GTSNPN and CDR2 is SVGIG (reference sequence).

The chain couples TRBV7-2 to TRBJ1-5; a possible D gene is TRBD1 (5 bases). Per the germline V gene, CDR1 is SGHTA and CDR2 is FQGNSA. The CDR3 runs 15 residues. The ends were cut back, 5 bases at V and 2 bases at J, with 13 bases in the middle. As DNA, the CDR3 is TGTGCCAGCAGCCCTGGGGGGGATCGCAATCAGCCCCAGCATTTT. Protein: CASSPGGDRNQPQHF.

V usage is TRBV6-6 and J usage is TRBJ2-7; 8 bases fit TRBD2. Per the germline V gene, CDR1 is MNHNY and CDR2 is SVGAGI (reference sequence). J lost 2 bases, V lost 6 bases, and 18 bases had no gene match. The CDR3 has 18 amino acids. The CDR3 bases are TGTGCCAGCAGCCGACCCGCGGGTTTTGCGGGAGGTCCCTACGAGCAGTACTTC. Amino acids: CASSRPAGFAGGPYEQYF.

This clone was seen just once. This rearrangement joins TRBV30 to TRBJ1-6; 9 bases match TRBD1. Per germline, CDR1 GTSNPN and CDR2 SVGIG (reference sequence). CDR3 length: 18 amino acids. V was pared by 0 bases and J by 7 bases, with 13 bases of the junction left unmatched. This CDR3 is CAWSVRRGQGRLNSPLHF. CDR3 in DNA: TGTGCCTGGAGTGTACGACGAGGACAGGGGCGTCTAAATTCACCCCTCCACTTT.

The chain combines TRBV20-1 with TRBJ1-1; D gene ambiguous. There are 10 residues in the CDR3. Germline V lookup: CDR1 DFQATT, CDR2 SNEGSKA (reference sequence). The CDR3 coding sequence is TGCAGCTTTATGGACACTGAAGCTTTCTTT. It specifies CSFMDTEAFF.